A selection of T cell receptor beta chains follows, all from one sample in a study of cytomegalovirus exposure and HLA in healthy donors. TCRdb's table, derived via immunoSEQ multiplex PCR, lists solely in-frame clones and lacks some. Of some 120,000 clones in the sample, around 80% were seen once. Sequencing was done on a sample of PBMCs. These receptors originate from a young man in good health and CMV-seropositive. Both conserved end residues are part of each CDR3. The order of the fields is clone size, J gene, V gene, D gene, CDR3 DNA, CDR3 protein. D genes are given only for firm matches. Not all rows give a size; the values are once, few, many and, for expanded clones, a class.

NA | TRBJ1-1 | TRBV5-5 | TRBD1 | TGTGCCAGCAGCTTACAGGGGGCAGGAGGCACTGAAGCTTTCTTT | CASSLQGAGGTEAFF
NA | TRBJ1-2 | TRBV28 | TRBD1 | TGTGCCAGCAGTTCGCCAGGGGGCTCGCGTTTCTATGGCTACACCTTC | CASSSPGGSRFYGYTF
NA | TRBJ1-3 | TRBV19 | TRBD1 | TGTGCCAGTAGTATTCTGACAGGGCGATACTCTGGAAACACCATATATTTT | CASSILTGRYSGNTIYF
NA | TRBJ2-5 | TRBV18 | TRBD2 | TGTGCCAGCTCACCCCTAGCGGGGGGGCTAGAAGAGACCCAGTACTTC | CASSPLAGGLEETQYF
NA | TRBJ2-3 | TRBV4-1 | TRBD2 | TGCGCCAGCAGCCAGTCGGGACTAGCGGGGGGTGGCACAGATACGCAGTATTTT | CASSQSGLAGGGTDTQYF
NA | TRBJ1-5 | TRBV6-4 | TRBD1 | TGTGCCAGCAGTTACCGAAAAGGGACAGCAAATCAGCCCCAGCATTTT | CASSYRKGTANQPQHF
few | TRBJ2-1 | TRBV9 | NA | TGTGCCAGCAGCCCCCGACTAGGCTCCTACAATGAGCAGTTCTTC | CASSPRLGSYNEQFF
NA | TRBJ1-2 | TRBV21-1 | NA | TGTGCCAGCAGCCGGAGGGGGGGGCGAAGAGATGGCTACACCTTC | CASSRRGGRRDGYTF
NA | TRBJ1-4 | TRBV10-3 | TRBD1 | TGTGCCATCAGGGACAGGGGTCTTGAAAAACTGTTTTTT | CAIRDRGLEKLFF
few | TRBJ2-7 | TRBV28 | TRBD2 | TGTGCCAGCTCGGGACGTCCGGGACTAGCGGGGGGGCCGTACGAGCAGTACTTC | CASSGRPGLAGGPYEQYF
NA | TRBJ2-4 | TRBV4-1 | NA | TGCGCCAGCAGCCAAGATATAGGGGGATGGGACATTCAGTACTTC | CASSQDIGGWDIQYF
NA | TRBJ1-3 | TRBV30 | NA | TGTGCCTGGCAGGACATGCTAAGGGTTGGAAACACCATATATTTT | CAWQDMLRVGNTIYF
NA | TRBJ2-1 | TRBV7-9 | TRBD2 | TGTGCCAGCAGCTCTCCTAGCGGGGGGACCCAGAGAAATGAGCAGTTCTTC | CASSSPSGGTQRNEQFF
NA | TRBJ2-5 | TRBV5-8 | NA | TGTGCCAGCAGCTTGTCGGCGCGCGGGTACCAAGAGACCCAGTACTTC | CASSLSARGYQETQYF
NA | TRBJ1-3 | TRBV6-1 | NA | TGTGCCAGCAGTGAATATCGGGACTCTGGAAACACCATATATTTT | CASSEYRDSGNTIYF
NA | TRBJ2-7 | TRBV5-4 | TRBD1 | TGTGCCAGCAGCGTAGGACAGGGGGACTACGAGCAGTACTTC | CASSVGQGDYEQYF
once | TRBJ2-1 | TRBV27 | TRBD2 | TGTGCCAGCAGTTTTTCTGCGGGCGGGAGGGAGTTCTTC | CASSFSAGGREFF
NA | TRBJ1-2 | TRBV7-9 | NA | TGTTCCAGCAGCTCCCGGGAGGGCTACACCTTC | CSSSSREGYTF
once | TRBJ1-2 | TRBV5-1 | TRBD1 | TGCGCCAGCAGCCGGGACAGAGCTAACTATGGCTACACCTTC | CASSRDRANYGYTF
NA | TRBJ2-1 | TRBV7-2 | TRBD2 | TGTGCCAGCAGCTTAATGGGACTAGCGGGGGGGCTAGGCAATGAGCAGTTCTTC | CASSLMGLAGGLGNEQFF
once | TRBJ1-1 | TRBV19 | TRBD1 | TGTGCCAGTAGCTCCCCAGGGGGCCGAGGCACTGAAGCTTTCTTT | CASSSPGGRGTEAFF
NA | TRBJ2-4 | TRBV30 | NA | TGTGCCTGGACATTCGGGTCTTCGGACATTCAGTACTTC | CAWTFGSSDIQYF